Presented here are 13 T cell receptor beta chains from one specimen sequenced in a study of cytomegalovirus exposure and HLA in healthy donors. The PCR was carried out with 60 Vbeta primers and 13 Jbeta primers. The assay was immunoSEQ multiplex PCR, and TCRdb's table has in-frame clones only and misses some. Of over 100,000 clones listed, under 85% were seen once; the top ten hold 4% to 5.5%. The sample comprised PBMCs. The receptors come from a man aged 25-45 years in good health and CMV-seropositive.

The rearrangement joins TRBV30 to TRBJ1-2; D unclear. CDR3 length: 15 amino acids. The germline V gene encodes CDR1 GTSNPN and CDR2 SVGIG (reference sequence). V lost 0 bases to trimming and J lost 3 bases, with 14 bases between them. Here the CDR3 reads CAWSVATPRHYGYTF. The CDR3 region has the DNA TGTGCCTGGAGTGTAGCGACTCCCAGACACTATGGCTACACCTTC.

CDR3 amino acids: CASSPGQGGSYEQYF. The CDR3, as DNA: TGTGCCAGCAGCCCTGGACAGGGGGGTTCCTACGAGCAGTACTTC. V gene TRBV7-6 combines with J gene TRBJ2-7; 10 positions match TRBD1. Germline V gene data show CDR1 as SGHVS and CDR2 as FNYEAQ. The CDR3 totals 15 residues. Trimming cost V 5 bases and J 1 base; bases outside gene matches: 5.

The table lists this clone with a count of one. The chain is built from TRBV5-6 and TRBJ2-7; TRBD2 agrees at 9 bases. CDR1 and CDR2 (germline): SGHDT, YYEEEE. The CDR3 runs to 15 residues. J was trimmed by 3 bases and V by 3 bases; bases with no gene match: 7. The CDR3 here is CASSYRLAEGYEQYF. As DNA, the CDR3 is TGTGCCAGCAGCTATAGACTAGCGGAGGGCTACGAGCAGTACTTC.

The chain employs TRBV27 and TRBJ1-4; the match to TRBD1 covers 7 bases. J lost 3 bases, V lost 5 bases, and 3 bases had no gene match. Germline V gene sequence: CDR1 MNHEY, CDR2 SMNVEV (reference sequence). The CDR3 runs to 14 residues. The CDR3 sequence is CASSKTGANEKLFF. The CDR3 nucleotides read TGTGCCAGCAGTAAAACAGGGGCTAATGAAAAACTGTTTTTT.

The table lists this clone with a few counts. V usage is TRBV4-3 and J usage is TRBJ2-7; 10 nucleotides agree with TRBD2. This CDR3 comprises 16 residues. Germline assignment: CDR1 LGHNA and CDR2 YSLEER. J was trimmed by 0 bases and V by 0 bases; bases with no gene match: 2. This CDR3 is CASSQDSSGGSYEQYF. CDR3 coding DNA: TGCGCCAGCAGCCAAGATTCTAGCGGGGGCTCCTACGAGCAGTACTTC.

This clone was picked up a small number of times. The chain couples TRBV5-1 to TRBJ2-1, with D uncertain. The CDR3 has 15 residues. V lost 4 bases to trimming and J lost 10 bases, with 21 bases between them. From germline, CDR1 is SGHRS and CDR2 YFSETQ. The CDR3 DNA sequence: TGCGCCAGCAGCCCCTCCGGCACAGTAACGTCGGAGCAGTTCTTC. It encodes CASSPSGTVTSEQFF.

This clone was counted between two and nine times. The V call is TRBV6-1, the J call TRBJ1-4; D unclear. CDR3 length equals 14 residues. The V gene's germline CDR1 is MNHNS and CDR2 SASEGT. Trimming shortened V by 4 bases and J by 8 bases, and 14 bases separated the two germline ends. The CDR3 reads CASSVGRETEKLFF. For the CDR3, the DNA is TGTGCCAGCAGTGTGGGGAGAGAGACAGAAAAACTGTTTTTT.

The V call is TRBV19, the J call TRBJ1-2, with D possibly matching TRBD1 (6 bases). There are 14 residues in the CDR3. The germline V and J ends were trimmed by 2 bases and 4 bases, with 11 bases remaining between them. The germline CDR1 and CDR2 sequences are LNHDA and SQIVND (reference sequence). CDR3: CASSIQGPSYGYTF. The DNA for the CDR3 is TGTGCCAGTAGTATACAGGGGCCCTCCTATGGCTACACCTTC.

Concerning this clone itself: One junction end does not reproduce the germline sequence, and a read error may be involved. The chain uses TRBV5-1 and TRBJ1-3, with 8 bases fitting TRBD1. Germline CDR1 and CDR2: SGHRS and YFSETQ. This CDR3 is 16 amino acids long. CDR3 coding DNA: TGCGCCGGCAGCTTAGGACAGGGCGGCTCTGGAAACACCATATATTTT. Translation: CAGSLGQGGSGNTIYF.

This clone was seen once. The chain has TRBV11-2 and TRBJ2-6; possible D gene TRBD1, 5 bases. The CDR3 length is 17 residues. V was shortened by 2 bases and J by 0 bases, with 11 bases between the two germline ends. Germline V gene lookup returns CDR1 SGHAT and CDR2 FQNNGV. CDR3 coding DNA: TGTGCCAGCAGCTTACGGTCCAGGGTCTCTGGGGCCAACGTCCTGACTTTC. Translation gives CASSLRSRVSGANVLTF.

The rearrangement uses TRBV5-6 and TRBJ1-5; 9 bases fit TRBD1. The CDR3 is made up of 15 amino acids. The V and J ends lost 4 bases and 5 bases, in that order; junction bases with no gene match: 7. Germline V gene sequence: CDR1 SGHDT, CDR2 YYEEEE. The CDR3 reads CASSPTGGWYQPQHF. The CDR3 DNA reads TGTGCCAGCAGCCCAACAGGGGGCTGGTATCAGCCCCAGCATTTT.

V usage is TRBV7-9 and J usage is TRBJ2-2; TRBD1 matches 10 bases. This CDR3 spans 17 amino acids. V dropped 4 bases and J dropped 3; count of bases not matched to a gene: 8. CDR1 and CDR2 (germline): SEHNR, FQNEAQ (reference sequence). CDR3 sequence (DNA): TGTGCCAGCAGCTCCAATGGACAGGGGGGCTACACCGGGGAGCTGTTTTTT. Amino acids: CASSSNGQGGYTGELFF.

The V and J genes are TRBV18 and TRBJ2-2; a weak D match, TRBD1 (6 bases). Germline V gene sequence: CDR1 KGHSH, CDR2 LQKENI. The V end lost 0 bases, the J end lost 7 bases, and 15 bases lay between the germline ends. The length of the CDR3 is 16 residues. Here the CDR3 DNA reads TGTGCCAGCTCACCACCGGTTTCAGGGGTTGGCGGGGAGCTGTTTTTT. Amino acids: CASSPPVSGVGGELFF.